This entry lists 10 T cell receptor beta chains sequenced from one sample in a study of shared clonotypes between healthy human individuals. The table came from immunoSEQ multiplex PCR; TCRdb's copy has only in-frame clones and leaves some out. The sample shows some 2,500,000 clones, around 92% of them seen only once. Sequences were obtained from naive CD4+ T cells from PBMCs. Subset defined: CD45RA+ positively selected. All receptors derive from a man aged 18 to 30 in good health. Some clones in this sample may be carry-over from other donors' samples.

The genes are TRBV29-1 and TRBJ1-1; no reliable D call. CDR3 size: 12 residues. Germline values: CDR1 SQVTM, CDR2 ANQGSEA. Trimming removed 0 bases from V and 9 bases from J, with 11 bases in between. Here the CDR3 reads CSVEEFEVKAFF. The CDR3 nucleotides read TGCAGCGTTGAAGAGTTTGAGGTAAAAGCTTTCTTT.

On this clone: The junction and the germline gene differ at one end; a read error may be behind it. This rearrangement joins TRBV18 to TRBJ2-1; no reliable D call. CDR1 and CDR2 from the germline V gene are KGHSH and LQKENI. The CDR3 is made up of 15 amino acids. The CDR3 protein is CVSSNAISSYNEQFF. In DNA form, the CDR3 reads TGTGTCAGCTCAAATGCGATTAGCTCCTACAATGAGCAGTTCTTC. The full variable domain, completed using reference TRBV18 and TRBJ2-1, is NAGVMQNPRHLVRRRGQEARLRCSPMKGHSHVYWYRQLPEEGLKFMVYLQKENIIDESGMPKERFSAEFPKEGPSILRIQQVVRGDSAAYFCVSSNAISSYNEQFFGPGTRLTVL.

This chain uses TRBV30 with TRBJ2-7; 7 bases are a match to TRBD1. The CDR3 loop spans 12 amino acids. After removal of 5 bases from V and 3 bases from J, the junction contained 4 bases not matched to a gene. Germline V gene sequence: CDR1 GTSNPN, CDR2 SVGIG (reference sequence). The CDR3 reads CAWRDRDYEQYF. CDR3 sequence (DNA): TGTGCCTGGCGGGACAGAGACTACGAGCAGTACTTC.

A word on this clone: This same CDR3 is encoded by further DNA sequences in the sample. This rearrangement joins TRBV5-1 to TRBJ2-2; D could derive from TRBD1 or TRBD2 (5 bases each). Trimming left V 4 bases short and J 4 bases short, with 8 bases between. The CDR3 is made up of 13 amino acids. Looked up from germline, CDR1 is SGHRS and CDR2 is YFSETQ. The CDR3 here is CASSLGATGELFF. Here the CDR3 DNA reads TGCGCCAGCAGCCTCGGGGCCACCGGGGAGCTGTTTTTT.

This clone was detected a few times. This chain links TRBV5-1 with TRBJ1-2; 10 nucleotides line up with TRBD1. The CDR3 is 12 amino acids. Looked up from germline, CDR1 is SGHRS and CDR2 is YFSETQ. Trimming removed 7 bases from V and 3 bases from J; junction bases left unmatched: 0. CDR3 amino acids: CASGTGDYGYTF. The CDR3 DNA reads TGCGCCAGCGGGACAGGGGACTATGGCTACACCTTC.

The rearrangement joins TRBV7-2 to TRBJ2-3; no clear D. CDR1 is SGHTA, CDR2 FQGNSA, per germline. The CDR3 spans 18 residues. V was shortened by 5 bases and J by 2 bases, with 23 bases between the two germline ends. The CDR3 DNA reads as TGTGCCAGCAGCCCCCGGGCCCAATATCGCCCTATCACAGATACGCAGTATTTT. It encodes CASSPRAQYRPITDTQYF.

V is TRBV6-1 and J is TRBJ2-7, with D uncertain. From germline, CDR1 is MNHNS and CDR2 SASEGT. Trimming cost V 6 bases and J 3 bases, with 15 bases left between them. This CDR3 is 14 amino acids long. This chain's CDR3 is CASRDLLPNYEQYF. The DNA for the CDR3 is TGTGCCAGCAGGGACCTCCTTCCGAACTACGAGCAGTACTTC.

This chain joins TRBV5-1 and TRBJ2-1; D is unresolved. The ends were cut back, 4 bases at V and 5 bases at J, with 10 bases in the middle. Germline-derived CDR1 and CDR2 are SGHRS and YFSETQ. The CDR3 consists of 13 residues. The CDR3 here is CASSIGPDNEQFF. In DNA form, the CDR3 reads TGCGCCAGCAGCATCGGACCAGACAATGAGCAGTTCTTC.

This sequence joins TRBV30 and TRBJ1-3; unclear D gene. This CDR3 region has 14 residues. V was shortened by 3 bases and J by 3 bases, with 12 bases between the two germline ends. CDR1 and CDR2 from the germline V gene are GTSNPN and SVGIG (reference sequence). CDR3 sequence: CAWRVPGGGNTIYF. The CDR3 DNA reads as TGTGCCTGGAGGGTCCCGGGAGGTGGAAACACCATATATTTT.

The chain links TRBV6-5 to TRBJ2-1, with 7 bases lining up with TRBD2. Trimming cost V 5 bases and J 3 bases; bases outside gene matches: 7. Germline CDR1 MNHEY, CDR2 SVGAGI. This CDR3 region has 15 residues. The CDR3 DNA reads TGTGCCAGCAGTATAACTAGCGCTAACTACAATGAGCAGTTCTTC. Translating gives CASSITSANYNEQFF.